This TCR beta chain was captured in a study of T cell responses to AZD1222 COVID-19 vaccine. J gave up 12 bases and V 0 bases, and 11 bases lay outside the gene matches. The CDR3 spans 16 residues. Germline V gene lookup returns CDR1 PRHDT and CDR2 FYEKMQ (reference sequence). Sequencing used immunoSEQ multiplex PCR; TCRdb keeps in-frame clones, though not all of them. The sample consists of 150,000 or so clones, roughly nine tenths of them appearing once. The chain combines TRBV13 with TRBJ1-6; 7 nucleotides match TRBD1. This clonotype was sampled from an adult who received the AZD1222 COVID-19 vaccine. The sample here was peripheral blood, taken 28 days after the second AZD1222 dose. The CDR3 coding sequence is TGTGCCAGCAGCTTAGGGAGGGGGCAGTCCTTCGGACCCCTCCACTTT. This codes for CASSLGRGQSFGPLHF.